The clone carrying this T cell receptor (beta chain) was recorded at least ten times. Its matching antigen is unknown. The data stem from a study of T cells in Graves' hyperthyroidism and ophthalmopathy. Findings and caveats of the study: Most expanded thyroid clonotypes above 0.001 recurred in blood.

Amplified TCR beta CDR3 regions came from RNA transcripts. A first-round RT-PCR of the TCR CDR3 used the HTBI primer set. Each CDR3 protein gets one entry after TCRdb re-called the multiplex PCR reads with MiXCR. The data contain roughly 250,000 distinct CDR3 sequences, about 20% of them seen just once; the ten biggest clones take up roughly 60%. Clinical Activity Scores of at least 3, NOSPECS grades of at least 4 and durations under 3 months characterized ophthalmopathy patients. Patients were excluded for uncontrolled infection, other autoimmune disease, pregnancy or lactation. Diagnosis relied on clinical symptoms, serum thyroxine and TRAb, thyroid ultrasound and orbital computed tomography. This CDR3 region has 14 residues. Germline V gene sequence: CDR1 SGHRS, CDR2 YFSETQ. Unmatched junction bases numbered 5, after V lost 4 bases and J lost 5 bases.

This TCR was sampled from a man aged 25 to 40 with Graves' ophthalmopathy. The gene calls are TRBV5-1 and TRBJ2-7; 11 bases are a match to TRBD1. Sequenced input: blood. DNA for the CDR3: TGCGCCAGCAGCAACCGGGACAGGGGGGACGAGCAGTACTTC. This gives the protein CASSNRDRGDEQYF.